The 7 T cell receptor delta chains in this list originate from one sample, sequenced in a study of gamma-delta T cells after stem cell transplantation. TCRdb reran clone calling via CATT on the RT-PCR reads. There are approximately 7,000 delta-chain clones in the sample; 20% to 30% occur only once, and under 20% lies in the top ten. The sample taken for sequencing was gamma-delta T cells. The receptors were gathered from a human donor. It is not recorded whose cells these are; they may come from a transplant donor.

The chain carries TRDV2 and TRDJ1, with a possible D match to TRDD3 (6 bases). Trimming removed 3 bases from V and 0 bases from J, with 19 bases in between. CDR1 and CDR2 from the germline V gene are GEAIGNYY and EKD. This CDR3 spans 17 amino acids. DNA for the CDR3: TGTGCCTGTGACCCTGTTCGATGGGGGTTCGACACCGATAAACTCATCTTT. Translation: CACDPVRWGFDTDKLIF.

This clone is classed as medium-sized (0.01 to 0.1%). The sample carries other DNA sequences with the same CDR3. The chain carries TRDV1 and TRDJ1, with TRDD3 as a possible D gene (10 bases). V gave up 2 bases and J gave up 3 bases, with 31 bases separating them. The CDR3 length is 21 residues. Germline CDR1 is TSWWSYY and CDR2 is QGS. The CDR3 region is CALGEAPAFLRVGDTADKLIF. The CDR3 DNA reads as TGTGCTCTTGGGGAAGCCCCCGCCTTCCTACGGGTGGGGGATACTGCCGATAAACTCATCTTT.

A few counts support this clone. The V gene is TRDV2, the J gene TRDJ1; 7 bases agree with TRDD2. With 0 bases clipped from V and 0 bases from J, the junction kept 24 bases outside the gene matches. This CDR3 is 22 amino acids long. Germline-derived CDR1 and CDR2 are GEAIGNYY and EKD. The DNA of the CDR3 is TGTGCCTGTGACACCGTGGTTTCCTACAGAGGACACGTCCGATCCGACACCGATAAACTCATCTTT. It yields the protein CACDTVVSYRGHVRSDTDKLIF.

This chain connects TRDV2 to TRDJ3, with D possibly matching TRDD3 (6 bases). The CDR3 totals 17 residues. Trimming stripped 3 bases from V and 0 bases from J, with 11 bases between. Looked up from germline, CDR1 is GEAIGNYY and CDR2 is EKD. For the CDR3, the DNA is TGTGCCTGTGACGGTACTGGGAGCTCCTGGGACACCCGACAGATGTTTTTC. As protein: CACDGTGSSWDTRQMFF.

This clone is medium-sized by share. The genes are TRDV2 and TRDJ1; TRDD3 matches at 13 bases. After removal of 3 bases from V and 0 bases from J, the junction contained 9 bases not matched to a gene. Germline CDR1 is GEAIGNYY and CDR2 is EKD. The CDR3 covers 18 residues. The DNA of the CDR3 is TGTGCCTGTGACCCACTACTGGGGGATACGCGGGACACCGATAAACTCATCTTT. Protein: CACDPLLGDTRDTDKLIF.

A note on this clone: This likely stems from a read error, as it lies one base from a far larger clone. CDR3 sequence: CACDTVRGGPNTSSWDTRQMFF. CDR3 nucleotides: TGTGCCTGTGACACCGTTCGGGGTGGCCCTAACACCAGCTCCTGGGACACCCGACAGATGTTTTTC. The chain carries TRDV2 and TRDJ3, with D hard to call. The CDR3 runs to 22 residues. CDR1 and CDR2 (germline): GEAIGNYY, EKD. Trimming pared 0 bases from V and 0 bases from J, leaving 23 bases between.

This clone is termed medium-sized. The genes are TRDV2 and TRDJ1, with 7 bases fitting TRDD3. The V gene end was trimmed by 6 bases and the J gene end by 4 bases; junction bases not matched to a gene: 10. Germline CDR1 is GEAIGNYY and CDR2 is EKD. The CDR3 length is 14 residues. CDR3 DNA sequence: TGTGCCTGTTCGGACCTCAGGGGGATCGATAAACTCATCTTT. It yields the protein CACSDLRGIDKLIF.